These T cell receptor beta chains were read from a single sample in a study of cytomegalovirus exposure and HLA in healthy donors. Here immunoSEQ multiplex PCR was the method, and the copy in TCRdb shows in-frame clones only, minus some. Of 140,000 or so clones listed, roughly 79% are singletons. Sequences were obtained from PBMCs. All receptors come from a woman aged 55-70 years in good health and CMV-seropositive. CDR3s include the opening cysteine and the closing phenylalanine or tryptophan. A D gene is named only where the DNA matches it firmly. Clone size appears in some rows only: once, few, many, or a class for an expanded clone.

j_call d_call clone_size v_call cdr3_aa cdr3_nt
TRBJ2-7 TRBD2 . TRBV11-2 CASSWGLAGVHEQYF TGTGCCAGCAGCTGGGGACTAGCGGGAGTACACGAGCAGTACTTC
TRBJ1-4 . once TRBV7-9 CASSLGRVGEKLFF TGTGCCAGCAGCTTAGGCAGGGTCGGTGAAAAACTGTTTTTT
TRBJ2-7 TRBD1 few TRBV9 CASSGGQVGDEQYF TGTGCCAGCAGCGGGGGACAGGTCGGGGACGAGCAGTACTTC
TRBJ2-1 TRBD2 . TRBV2 CASSEAVGLAGGRGEQFF TGTGCCAGCAGTGAAGCTGTGGGACTAGCGGGAGGAAGGGGTGAGCAGTTCTTC
TRBJ2-1 . . TRBV19 CASSLVAQGHNEQFF TGTGCCAGTAGTCTGGTTGCGCAGGGCCACAATGAGCAGTTCTTC
TRBJ2-3 . . TRBV19 CASSISRSSTDTQYF TGTGCCAGTAGTATAAGCCGCTCGAGCACAGATACGCAGTATTTT
TRBJ2-7 . . TRBV6-6 CASSPDTASYEQYF TGTGCCAGCAGTCCGGACACCGCTTCCTACGAGCAGTACTTC
TRBJ2-7 TRBD2 . TRBV29-1 CSVGRGGGDEQYF TGCAGCGTTGGTCGGGGGGGAGGAGACGAGCAGTACTTC
TRBJ2-1 TRBD1 few TRBV5-1 CASSVTGNSYNEQFF TGCGCCAGCAGCGTGACAGGGAACTCCTACAATGAGCAGTTCTTC
TRBJ2-5 TRBD2 . TRBV14 CASSQDLGLAGDHWETQYF TGTGCCAGCAGCCAAGATCTAGGACTAGCGGGAGATCATTGGGAGACCCAGTACTTC
TRBJ2-7 TRBD2 few TRBV9 CASSVAGLAGGFEQYF TGTGCCAGCAGCGTAGCAGGGCTAGCGGGGGGCTTCGAGCAGTACTTC
TRBJ1-5 TRBD1 . TRBV6-8 CASSYLRQGLGLNQPQHF TGTGCCAGCAGTTACCTTCGACAGGGATTGGGGCTTAATCAGCCCCAGCATTTT
TRBJ2-1 TRBD1 . TRBV6-1 CASRDRDRSYNEQFF TGTGCCAGCAGGGACAGGGATCGCTCCTACAATGAGCAGTTCTTC
TRBJ2-1 . . TRBV7-9 CASSLRAEVESFF TGTGCCAGCAGCTTACGAGCGGAGGTGGAGTCGTTCTTC
TRBJ1-3 TRBD1 . TRBV19 CASSIRDRRTGNTIYF TGTGCCAGTAGTATTCGGGACAGGAGAACTGGAAACACCATATATTTT
TRBJ2-1 TRBD2 . TRBV28 CASSSGTSGRDKDNEQFF TGTGCCAGCAGTTCCGGGACTAGCGGGAGGGATAAGGACAATGAGCAGTTCTTC
TRBJ1-2 TRBD1 . TRBV10-3 CAIRRTGATTYGYTF TGTGCCATCAGGCGGACAGGGGCCACCACTTATGGCTACACCTTC
TRBJ1-5 . . TRBV19 CASSLSGNQPQHF TGTGCCAGTAGTTTATCGGGGAATCAGCCCCAGCATTTT
TRBJ2-3 . . TRBV5-4 CASSGTLQRATDTQYF TGTGCCAGCAGCGGAACCCTACAGAGAGCCACAGATACGCAGTATTTT
TRBJ1-2 TRBD1 few TRBV6-1 CASSDGTGASYGYTF TGTGCCAGCAGTGACGGGACAGGGGCTAGCTATGGCTACACCTTC
TRBJ2-7 . once TRBV7-9 CASSTSSYEQYF TGTGCCAGCAGCACGAGCTCCTACGAGCAGTACTTC
TRBJ1-4 . . TRBV6-6 CASSYSLGGANEKLFF TGTGCCAGCAGTTACTCCCTTGGAGGGGCGAATGAAAAACTGTTTTTT
TRBJ2-7 TRBD1 . TRBV19 CASSSMGQGSYEQYF TGTGCCAGTAGTTCTATGGGACAGGGCTCCTACGAGCAGTACTTC
TRBJ2-2 TRBD2 . TRBV6-1 CASSDQIAGGTDTGELFF TGTGCCAGCAGTGATCAAATAGCGGGAGGGACGGACACCGGGGAGCTGTTTTTT
TRBJ2-5 . few TRBV14 CASSQDRGSLQTQYF TGTGCCAGCAGCCAAGACCGCGGTTCCCTACAGACCCAGTACTTC
TRBJ2-7 TRBD1 . TRBV30 CAWGTGQGVNEQYF TGTGCCTGGGGGACGGGACAGGGGGTAAACGAGCAGTACTTC
TRBJ2-5 TRBD2 . TRBV10-3 CASAPPGGPRETQYF TGTGCCAGCGCTCCCCCGGGAGGGCCCCGGGAGACCCAGTACTTC
TRBJ1-2 . . TRBV5-5 CASSPGHKNYGYTF TGTGCCAGCAGCCCCGGACATAAGAACTATGGCTACACCTTC
TRBJ2-3 TRBD1 . TRBV30 CAWSVRTGWTDTQYF TGTGCCTGGAGTGTGAGGACAGGGTGGACAGATACGCAGTATTTT
TRBJ2-3 . few TRBV19 CASRGDSRGTQYF TGTGCCAGTAGGGGGGACTCCCGCGGCACGCAGTATTTT
TRBJ1-3 . . TRBV7-2 CAASALSGNTIYF TGTGCAGCGTCGGCCCTCTCTGGAAACACCATATATTTT
TRBJ2-2 . . TRBV11-2 CASSAGPHTGELFF TGTGCCAGCAGCGCGGGACCACACACCGGGGAGCTGTTTTTT
TRBJ2-1 . . TRBV30 CAWSVLLAVSGNEQFF TGTGCCTGGAGTGTACTGCTAGCAGTCTCGGGCAATGAGCAGTTCTTC
TRBJ2-5 . . TRBV5-1 CASSLAFETQYF TGCGCCAGCAGCTTGGCCTTCGAGACCCAGTACTTC
TRBJ2-1 . . TRBV27 CASSLGALNEQFF TGTGCCAGCAGTTTAGGGGCCCTAAATGAGCAGTTCTTC
TRBJ1-5 TRBD1 . TRBV5-5 CASSLEQGSGNQPQHF TGTGCCAGCAGCTTGGAACAGGGGTCGGGCAATCAGCCCCAGCATTTT
TRBJ1-1 . few TRBV11-3 CASSLGGNTEAFF TGTGCCAGCAGCTTAGGAGGCAACACTGAAGCTTTCTTT
TRBJ2-1 TRBD2 . TRBV25-1 CASRTSYRDEQFF TGTGCCAGTAGGACTAGCTACCGCGATGAGCAGTTCTTC
TRBJ2-3 TRBD1 . TRBV14 CASRARGPVDTQYF TGTGCCAGCAGAGCAAGGGGGCCCGTAGATACGCAGTATTTT
TRBJ2-3 TRBD2 . TRBV28 CASSPIFPGLAAKDTQYF TGTGCCAGCAGTCCGATCTTCCCGGGACTAGCGGCGAAAGATACGCAGTATTTT
TRBJ2-7 . once TRBV7-9 CASSVGGGSYEQYF TGTGCCAGCAGCGTAGGGGGGGGTAGCTACGAGCAGTACTTC
TRBJ2-2 . . TRBV4-1 CASSQDRVAGELFF TGCGCCAGCAGCCAAGACAGGGTGGCCGGGGAGCTGTTTTTT
TRBJ2-1 . . TRBV4-1 CASSQGARANEQFF TGCGCCAGCAGCCAAGGGGCGAGGGCCAATGAGCAGTTCTTC
TRBJ2-7 TRBD1 . TRBV19 CASSSGTGGYEQYF TGTGCCAGTAGCTCCGGGACAGGAGGCTACGAGCAGTACTTC
TRBJ2-1 . . TRBV6-5 CASTTGLHNEQFF TGTGCCAGCACCACAGGTTTACACAATGAGCAGTTCTTC
TRBJ2-5 TRBD2 . TRBV15 CATSRDRAGGRETQYF TGTGCCACCAGCAGAGATAGGGCGGGAGGAAGAGAGACCCAGTACTTC
TRBJ1-5 . . TRBV14 CASSQGPGWNQPQHF TGTGCCAGCAGCCAAGGTCCGGGTTGGAATCAGCCCCAGCATTTT
TRBJ1-2 TRBD1 . TRBV7-8 CASSRQGVPNYGYTF TGTGCCAGCAGCCGACAGGGGGTCCCAAACTATGGCTACACCTTC
TRBJ2-2 . . TRBV30 CAWSRRSGGELFF TGTGCCTGGAGTAGGAGGAGCGGCGGGGAGCTGTTTTTT
TRBJ2-3 . . TRBV30 CASLTDTQYF TGTGCATCTCTCACAGATACGCAGTATTTT
TRBJ2-3 TRBD2 once TRBV7-6 CASSLGLAGGPADTQYF TGTGCCAGCAGCTTAGGCCTAGCGGGAGGGCCCGCAGATACGCAGTATTTT
TRBJ2-7 . . TRBV5-4 CASSLGWAAVEQYF TGTGCCAGCAGCTTGGGGTGGGCCGCTGTCGAGCAGTACTTC
TRBJ2-7 . . TRBV28 CASSLGTGTSYEQYF TGTGCCAGCAGTTTAGGTACAGGTACCTCCTACGAGCAGTACTTC